This T cell receptor beta chain came from a study of blood T cell repertoires in COVID-19. Turning to the study itself: The United States, Italy and Spain supplied acute and convalescent COVID-19 samples. PBMCs, B-cell-depleted T cells, or T cells were the source of the cDNA or gDNA that made up the material.

Per the original data handling: Counts of nucleated cells, estimated from reference gene primer amplification, were obtained. Here immunoSEQ multiplex PCR was the method, and the copy in TCRdb shows in-frame clones only, minus some. From that table come the V and J calls and clone size; the DNA was used to work out D and trimming. The sample consists of roughly 160,000 clones, 90% to 95% of them appearing once. V shed 0 bases and J shed 8 bases, with 11 bases lying between them. Germline CDR1 is SGHRS and CDR2 is YFSETQ. The CDR3 is made up of 13 amino acids. The specimen sequenced was peripheral blood. The receptor comes from a man aged 45-65 years with acute or convalescent COVID-19. This chain connects TRBV5-1 to TRBJ1-2, with D possibly being TRBD1 (6 bases). The CDR3 region has the DNA TGCGCCAGCAGCTTGGGGGGACAAAGCGGCTACACCTTC. Translated, it gives CASSLGGQSGYTF.